The 28 T cell receptor beta chains below all came from one sample that was sequenced in a study of T cell clusters in autoimmune cytopenias. TRB was amplified by touch-down multiplex PCR, primer pools A and B combined. TCRdb processed the multiplex PCR reads again and assigns one entry to each CDR3 protein, with no DNA. This sample's table has roughly 4,200 distinct CDR3 sequences. About 37,500 genome equivalents of blood DNA were amplified for TRB. The sample was also linked to a second study, of T cell repertoires in aging, cancer and after chemotherapy.

Material for sequencing was peripheral blood. The origin of the receptors is a human donor in good health.

The chain employs TRBV5-5 and TRBJ1-4; TCRdb's D call, TRBD1, is unchecked because there is no DNA. This CDR3 spans 14 amino acids. CDR1 SGHKS and CDR2 YYEKEE come from the germline V gene (reference sequence). The CDR3 here is CASTLQGVSEKLFF.

V is TRBV5-5 and J is TRBJ1-4. From germline, CDR1 is SGHKS and CDR2 YYEKEE (reference sequence). The CDR3 sequence is 14 residues long. CDR3 amino acids: CASSLRVLNEKLFF.

The chain has TRBV18 and TRBJ1-1. Looked up from germline, CDR1 is KGHSH and CDR2 is LQKENI. The CDR3 totals 16 residues. CDR3 sequence: CASSPLQSPEHTEAFF.

This chain connects TRBV19 to TRBJ2-1; TCRdb proposes TRBD1, but this gene call is untestable without DNA. CDR1 is LNHDA and CDR2 is SQIVND in the germline V gene (reference sequence). The CDR3 totals 15 residues. The CDR3 region is CASSMTGRPGNEQFF.

V usage is TRBV19 and J usage is TRBJ1-1; lacking DNA, the TRBD1 call made by TCRdb goes unchecked. The CDR3 runs to 15 residues. CDR1 is LNHDA and CDR2 is SQIVND in the germline V gene (reference sequence). The CDR3 loop is CASHSNRGPYTEAFF.

This chain links TRBV4-3 with TRBJ2-1; TCRdb's D call of TRBD1 is untestable without DNA. CDR1 is LGHNA and CDR2 is YSLEER in the germline V gene. The CDR3 sequence is 14 residues long. The CDR3 is CASSSGQAYNEQFF.

Measured by frequency, this clonotype is large. The chain is built from TRBV19 and TRBJ1-6. This CDR3 is 14 amino acids long. The germline gives CDR1 LNHDA, CDR2 SQIVND (reference sequence). The CDR3 spells CASSDGRYNSPLHF.

The chain carries TRBV5-5 and TRBJ2-2; the D call of TRBD1 rests on TCRdb alone, since no DNA is present to check it. Germline CDR1 is SGHKS and CDR2 is YYEKEE (reference sequence). The CDR3 runs to 15 residues. This chain's CDR3 is CASSTGQLNTGELFF.

The chain employs TRBV20-1 and TRBJ1-3; TCRdb gives TRBD1 as the D gene, but with no DNA this cannot be confirmed. In germline, CDR1 is DFQATT, CDR2 SNEGSKA (reference sequence). This CDR3 has 13 residues. The CDR3: CSATQGVGNTIYF.

This chain joins TRBV27 and TRBJ1-2; TCRdb indicates TRBD1, and absent DNA this call remains unverified. This CDR3 is 14 amino acids long. Looked up from germline, CDR1 is MNHEY and CDR2 is SMNVEV (reference sequence). The CDR3 is CASSRDRANYGYTF.

CDR3 loop: CASSLGTVLEETQYF. The rearrangement links TRBV12-3 or TRBV12-4 to TRBJ2-5; the D call from TCRdb, TRBD1, cannot be confirmed without DNA. The CDR3 consists of 15 residues.

The chain uses TRBV7-6 and TRBJ2-1; there is no DNA to check the TCRdb D call of TRBD1. CDR3 length: 15 amino acids. The germline V gene encodes CDR1 SGHVS and CDR2 FNYEAQ. The CDR3 reads CASSLVWAKRDEQFF. The full variable domain, completed using reference TRBV7-6 and TRBJ2-1, is GAGVSQSPRYKVTKRGQDVALRCDPISGHVSLYWYRQALGQGPEFLTYFNYEAQQDKSGLPNDRFSAERPEGSISTLTIQRTEQRDSAMYRCASSLVWAKRDEQFFGPGTRLTVL.

V usage is TRBV19 and J usage is TRBJ2-3; TCRdb's D gene call, TRBD2, goes unchecked for lack of DNA. The CDR3 consists of 15 residues. Germline-derived CDR1 and CDR2 are LNHDA and SQIVND (reference sequence). CDR3 residues: CASSLAGTSTDTQYF. Filled out from reference TRBV19 and TRBJ2-3, the complete variable domain reads DGGITQSPKYLFRKEGQNVTLSCEQNLNHDAMYWYRQDPGQGLRLIYYSQIVNDFQKGDIAEGYSVSREKKESFPLTVTSAQKNPTAFYLCASSLAGTSTDTQYFGPGTRLTVL.

This chain joins TRBV19 and TRBJ2-4; TCRdb's D gene call, TRBD1, goes unchecked for lack of DNA. Germline CDR1 reads LNHDA; CDR2 reads SQIVND (reference sequence). The CDR3 loop spans 13 amino acids. The CDR3 region is CASSTLGENIQYF.

V gene TRBV19 combines with J gene TRBJ2-5; with no DNA, the TCRdb D assignment of TRBD1 cannot be verified. CDR1 is LNHDA, CDR2 SQIVND, per germline (reference sequence). The CDR3 has 13 amino acids. This chain's CDR3 is CACGRGAWETQYF.

The J gene is TRBJ2-1, the V gene TRBV19; the TCRdb D gene call, TRBD1, has no DNA to confirm it. Germline CDR1 reads LNHDA; CDR2 reads SQIVND (reference sequence). The CDR3 loop spans 13 amino acids. CDR3 in amino acids: CASSLQGNYEQFF.

This sequence joins TRBV27 and TRBJ1-5. CDR3 size: 14 residues. CDR1 and CDR2 from the germline V gene are MNHEY and SMNVEV (reference sequence). The CDR3 region is CASSLRGANQPQHF.

This chain joins TRBV6-5 and TRBJ2-2; TCRdb picks TRBD2, but there is no DNA to check that call. The CDR3 is 16 residues long. Germline V gives CDR1 MNHEY, CDR2 SVGAGI. The CDR3 sequence: CASSPPEDWSVGELFF.

V usage is TRBV13 and J usage is TRBJ2-3. Germline CDR1 reads PRHDT; CDR2 reads FYEKMQ (reference sequence). CDR3 length: 18 residues. CDR3 sequence: CASSFSTLERLSTDTQYF.

The CDR3 loop is CASTKSDPLNQPQHF. J is TRBJ1-5 and V is TRBV19; TCRdb lists TRBD1, though no DNA is available to test this call. The CDR3 spans 15 residues. From germline, CDR1 is LNHDA and CDR2 SQIVND (reference sequence).

The chain links TRBV6-2 or TRBV6-3 to TRBJ2-1; no DNA is available, so the TRBD1 call from TCRdb remains unchecked. The germline gives CDR1 MNHEY, CDR2 SVGEGT. This CDR3 contains 14 residues. The CDR3 sequence: CASSYEGQFNEQFF.

The CDR3 spells CASSLRFGTPSYEQYF. The chain combines TRBV11-2 with TRBJ2-7; the TCRdb D gene call, TRBD1, has no DNA to confirm it. Germline V gene sequence: CDR1 SGHAT, CDR2 FQNNGV. The CDR3 length is 16 residues.

V gene TRBV6-2 or TRBV6-3 combines with J gene TRBJ2-6; there is no DNA to check the TCRdb D call of TRBD1. Germline loops: CDR1 MNHEY, CDR2 SVGEGT. The CDR3 sequence is 18 residues long. CDR3 sequence reads: CASTGGQGGFGGANVLTF.

The V gene is TRBV7-6, the J gene TRBJ2-7; checking the TCRdb D call of TRBD1 is not possible without DNA. Germline V CDR1 and CDR2: SGHVS, FNYEAQ. This CDR3 region has 14 residues. The CDR3 sequence: CASSFDATGGEQYF.

This clonotype is identified as medium-sized from frequency. This chain uses TRBV19 with TRBJ2-1; TCRdb reports TRBD1, a call that lacks DNA to check it against. The CDR3 runs to 15 residues. Germline V CDR1 and CDR2: LNHDA, SQIVND (reference sequence). The CDR3 loop reads CASSFRTASYNEQFF.

CDR3 loop: CASSPVGGLTEAFF. The V gene is TRBV18, the J gene TRBJ1-1; with no DNA, the TCRdb D assignment of TRBD1 cannot be verified. Germline assignment: CDR1 KGHSH and CDR2 LQKENI. This CDR3 comprises 14 residues. Drawing the rest from reference TRBV18 and TRBJ1-1, the complete variable domain is NAGVMQNPRHLVRRRGQEARLRCSPMKGHSHVYWYRQLPEEGLKFMVYLQKENIIDESGMPKERFSAEFPKEGPSILRIQQVVRGDSAAYFCASSPVGGLTEAFFGQGTRLTVV.

This chain uses TRBV5-1 with TRBJ2-5; TCRdb names TRBD1, which stays unverified in the absence of DNA. The CDR3 is 16 amino acids. The V gene's germline CDR1 is SGHRS and CDR2 YFSETQ. The CDR3 sequence is CASSLEDTPSGETQYF.

The chain joins TRBV29-1 to TRBJ1-1. The CDR3 contains 12 residues. Germline loops: CDR1 SQVTM, CDR2 ANQGSEA. This CDR3 reads CSVDPGLTEAFF.